This T cell receptor beta chain originates from a study of blood T cell repertoires in COVID-19. This CDR3 is 15 amino acids long. V shed 4 bases, J shed 4 bases, and the junction held 10 bases outside the gene matches. Germline V gives CDR1 SGHRS, CDR2 YFSETQ. Method: immunoSEQ multiplex PCR; TCRdb's copy keeps in-frame clones and lacks some. The sample has 95,000 to 120,000 clones, about four fifths seen once; the top ten hold under 5%. The sequenced material came from peripheral blood. The receptor was derived from a woman in her 70s with acute or convalescent COVID-19. V usage is TRBV5-1 and J usage is TRBJ1-2; TRBD1 agrees at 7 bases. Here the CDR3 DNA reads TGCGCCAGCAGCCGCGATGCCGGGACAGCCTATGGCTACACCTTC. Translation: CASSRDAGTAYGYTF.